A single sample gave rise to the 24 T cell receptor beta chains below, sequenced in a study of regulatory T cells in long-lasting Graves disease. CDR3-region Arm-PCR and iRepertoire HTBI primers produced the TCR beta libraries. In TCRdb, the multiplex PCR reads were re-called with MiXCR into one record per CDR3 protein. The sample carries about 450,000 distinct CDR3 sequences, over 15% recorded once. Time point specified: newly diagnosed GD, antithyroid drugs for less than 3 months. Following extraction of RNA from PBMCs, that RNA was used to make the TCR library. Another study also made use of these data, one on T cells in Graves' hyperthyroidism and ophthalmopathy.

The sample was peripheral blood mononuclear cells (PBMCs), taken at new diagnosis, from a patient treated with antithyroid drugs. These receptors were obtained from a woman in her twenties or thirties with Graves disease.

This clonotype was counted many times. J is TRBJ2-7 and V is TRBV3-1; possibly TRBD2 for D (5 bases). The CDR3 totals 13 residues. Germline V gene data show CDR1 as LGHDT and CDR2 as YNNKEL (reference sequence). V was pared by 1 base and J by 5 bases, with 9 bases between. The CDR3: CASSQALADEQYF. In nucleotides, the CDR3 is TGTGCCAGCAGCCAAGCGCTAGCCGACGAGCAGTACTTC.

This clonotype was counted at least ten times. The CDR3 DNA reads as TGTGCCAGCAGCCCAATCGGGAGCACAGATACGCAGTATTTT. Protein sequence: CASSPIGSTDTQYF. The chain links TRBV3-1 to TRBJ2-3; D is uncertain. The germline CDR1 and CDR2 sequences are LGHDT and YNNKEL (reference sequence). Trimming removed 4 bases at V and 0 bases at J, with 8 bases between. CDR3 length: 14 residues.

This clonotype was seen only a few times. CDR3 bases: TGTGCCAGCAGCTCCCGGGTAGCGGAGAGCTCCTACGAGCAGTACTTC. It is translated as CASSSRVAESSYEQYF. The chain carries TRBV13 and TRBJ2-7; the D gene is possibly TRBD2 (6 bases). The V gene lost 4 bases and the J gene lost 0 bases, with 16 bases spanning the gap. Per the germline V gene, CDR1 is PRHDT and CDR2 is FYEKMQ (reference sequence). This CDR3 has 16 amino acids.

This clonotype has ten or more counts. CDR3 residues: CASSPTGSYNEQFF. The CDR3 coding sequence is TGTGCCAGCTCACCCACAGGTTCCTACAATGAGCAGTTCTTC. V gene TRBV18 combines with J gene TRBJ2-1; D possibly corresponds to TRBD1 (5 bases). The CDR3 sequence is 14 residues long. The ends were cut back, 3 bases at V and 1 base at J, with 7 bases in the middle. Looked up from germline, CDR1 is KGHSH and CDR2 is LQKENI.

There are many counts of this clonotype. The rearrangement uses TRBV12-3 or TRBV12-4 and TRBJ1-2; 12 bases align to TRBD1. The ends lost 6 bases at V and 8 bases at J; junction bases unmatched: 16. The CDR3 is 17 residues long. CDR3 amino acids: CASSSAPGQGAYGGYTF. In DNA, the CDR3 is TGTGCCAGCAGCTCAGCTCCGGGACAGGGGGCGTATGGCGGCTACACCTTC.

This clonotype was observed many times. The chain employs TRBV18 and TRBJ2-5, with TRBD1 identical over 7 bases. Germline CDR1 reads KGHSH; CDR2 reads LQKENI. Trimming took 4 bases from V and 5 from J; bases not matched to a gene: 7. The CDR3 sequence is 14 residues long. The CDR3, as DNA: TGTGCCAGCTCACGAGACAGGGCGCGCGAGACCCAGTACTTC. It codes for CASSRDRARETQYF.

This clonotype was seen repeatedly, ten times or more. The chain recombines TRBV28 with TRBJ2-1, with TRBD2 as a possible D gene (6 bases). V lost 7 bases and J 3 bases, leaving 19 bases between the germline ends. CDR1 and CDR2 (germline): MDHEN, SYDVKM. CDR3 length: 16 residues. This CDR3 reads CASNPGGTLLYNEQFF. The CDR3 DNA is TGTGCCAGCAACCCCGGCGGGACCCTCCTCTACAATGAGCAGTTCTTC.

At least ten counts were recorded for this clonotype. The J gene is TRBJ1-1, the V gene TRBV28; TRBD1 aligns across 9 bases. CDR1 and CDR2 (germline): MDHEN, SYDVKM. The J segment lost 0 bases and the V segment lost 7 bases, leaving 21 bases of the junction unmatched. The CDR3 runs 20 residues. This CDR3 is CASTGDYPPGQGALNTEAFF. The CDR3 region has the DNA TGTGCCAGCACGGGGGATTATCCACCGGGACAGGGTGCTCTGAACACTGAAGCTTTCTTT.

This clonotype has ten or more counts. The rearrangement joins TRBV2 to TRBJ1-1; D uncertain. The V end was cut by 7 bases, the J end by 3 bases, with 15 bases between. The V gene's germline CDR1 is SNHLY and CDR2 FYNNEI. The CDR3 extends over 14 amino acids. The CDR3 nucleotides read TGTGCCAGCATCGTCGGGGTAGAGTACACTGAAGCTTTCTTT. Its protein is CASIVGVEYTEAFF.

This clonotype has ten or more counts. The CDR3 coding sequence is TGTGCCACCATGAGCGGGAGGGCCCTCAATGAGCAGTTCTTC. Translation gives CATMSGRALNEQFF. This sequence joins TRBV24-1 and TRBJ2-1; 10 nucleotides agree with TRBD2. Germline-derived CDR1 and CDR2 are KGHDR and SFDVKD. V was pared by 8 bases and J by 6 bases, with 6 bases of the junction left unmatched. This CDR3 has 14 residues.

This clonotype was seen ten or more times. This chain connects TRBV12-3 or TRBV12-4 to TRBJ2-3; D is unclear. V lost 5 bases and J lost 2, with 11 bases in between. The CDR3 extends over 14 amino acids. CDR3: CASSPGPATDTQYF. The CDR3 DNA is TGTGCCAGCAGTCCCGGGCCGGCCACAGATACGCAGTATTTT.

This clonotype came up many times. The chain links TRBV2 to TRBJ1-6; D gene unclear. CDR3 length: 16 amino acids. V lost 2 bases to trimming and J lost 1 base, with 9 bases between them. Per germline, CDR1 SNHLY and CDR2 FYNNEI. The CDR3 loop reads CASSEIRLSYNSPLHF. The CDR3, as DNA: TGTGCCAGCAGTGAAATTCGGCTATCCTATAATTCACCCCTCCACTTT.

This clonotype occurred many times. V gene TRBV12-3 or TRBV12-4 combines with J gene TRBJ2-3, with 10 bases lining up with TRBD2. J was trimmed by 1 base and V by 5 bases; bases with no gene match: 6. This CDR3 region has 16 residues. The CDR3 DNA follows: TGTGCCAGCAGTCCTAGCGGGACTAGCGGCACAGATACGCAGTATTTT. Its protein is CASSPSGTSGTDTQYF.

The CDR3 is CASSLYSGLATNEKLFF. CDR3 coding DNA: TGTGCCAGCAGTTTATATTCCGGGCTAGCAACTAATGAAAAACTGTTTTTT. The chain links TRBV28 to TRBJ1-4; no reliable D call. This CDR3 has 17 amino acids. The germline V gene has CDR1 MDHEN and CDR2 SYDVKM. V gave up 1 base and J gave up 0 bases, with 12 bases separating them.

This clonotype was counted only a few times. Here the CDR3 reads CASSPAGAANYGYTF. The CDR3 coding sequence is TGTGCCAGCAGCCCGGCGGGCGCGGCTAACTATGGCTACACCTTC. The rearrangement uses TRBV9 and TRBJ1-2; no firm D call. This CDR3 spans 15 amino acids. The germline CDR1 and CDR2 sequences are SGDLS and YYNGEE. Trimming stripped 4 bases from V and 0 bases from J, with 13 bases between.

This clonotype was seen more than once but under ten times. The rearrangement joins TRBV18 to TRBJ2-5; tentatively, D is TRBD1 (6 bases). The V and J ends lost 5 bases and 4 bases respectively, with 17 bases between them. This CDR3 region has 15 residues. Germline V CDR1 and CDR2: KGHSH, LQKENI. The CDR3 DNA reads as TGTGCCAGCTCAACAGCGGACAGCAAGGTAGAGACCCAGTACTTC. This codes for CASSTADSKVETQYF.

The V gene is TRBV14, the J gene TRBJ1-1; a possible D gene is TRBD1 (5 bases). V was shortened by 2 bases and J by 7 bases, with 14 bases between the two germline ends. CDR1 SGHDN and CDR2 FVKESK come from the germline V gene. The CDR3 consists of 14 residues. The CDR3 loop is CASSQQLGTREAFF. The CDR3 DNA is TGTGCCAGCAGCCAACAGCTCGGGACGCGTGAAGCTTTCTTT.

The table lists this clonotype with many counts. The CDR3 reads CASSLGAGDYGYTF. The CDR3 DNA follows: TGTGCCAGCAGCTTAGGAGCAGGGGACTATGGCTACACCTTC. The chain uses TRBV7-2 and TRBJ1-2; maybe TRBD1 (6 bases). The germline V gene has CDR1 SGHTA and CDR2 FQGNSA. This CDR3 is built from 14 residues. V was trimmed by 1 base and J by 3 bases, leaving 9 bases between them.

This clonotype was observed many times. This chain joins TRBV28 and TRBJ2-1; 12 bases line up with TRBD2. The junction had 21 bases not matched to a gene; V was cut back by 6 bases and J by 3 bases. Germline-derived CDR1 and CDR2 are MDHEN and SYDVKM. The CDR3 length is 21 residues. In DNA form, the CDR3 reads TGTGCCAGCAGCAGTCCGGCGACTAGCGGGAGATCTGGTATGGGCTACAATGAGCAGTTCTTC. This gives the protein CASSSPATSGRSGMGYNEQFF.

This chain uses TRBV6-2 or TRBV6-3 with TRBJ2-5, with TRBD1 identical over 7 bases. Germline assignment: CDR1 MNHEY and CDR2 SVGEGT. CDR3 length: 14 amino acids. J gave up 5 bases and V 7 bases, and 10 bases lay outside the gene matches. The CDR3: CASIQQGMPETQYF. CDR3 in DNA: TGTGCCAGCATTCAACAGGGGATGCCGGAGACCCAGTACTTC.

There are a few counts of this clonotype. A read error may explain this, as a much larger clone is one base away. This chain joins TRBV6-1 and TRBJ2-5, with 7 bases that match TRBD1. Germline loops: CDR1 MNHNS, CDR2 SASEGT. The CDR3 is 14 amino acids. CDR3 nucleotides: TGTGCCAGCAGGTCCAGACAGGGTCAAGGGACCCAGTGCTTC. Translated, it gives CASRSRQGQGTQCF.

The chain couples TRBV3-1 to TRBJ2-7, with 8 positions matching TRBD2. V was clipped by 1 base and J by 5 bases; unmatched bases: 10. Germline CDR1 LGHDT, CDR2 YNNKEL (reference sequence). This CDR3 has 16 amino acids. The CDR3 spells CASSQAPAGERNEQYF. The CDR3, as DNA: TGTGCCAGCAGCCAAGCCCCAGCGGGAGAGCGTAACGAGCAGTACTTC.

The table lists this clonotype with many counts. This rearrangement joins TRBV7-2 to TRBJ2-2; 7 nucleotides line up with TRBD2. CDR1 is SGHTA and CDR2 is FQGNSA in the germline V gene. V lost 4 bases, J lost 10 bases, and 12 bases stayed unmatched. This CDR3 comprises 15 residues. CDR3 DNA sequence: TGTGCCAGCAGCTACGCAGCCTCCGGGACTACGGAGCTGTTTTTT. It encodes CASSYAASGTTELFF.

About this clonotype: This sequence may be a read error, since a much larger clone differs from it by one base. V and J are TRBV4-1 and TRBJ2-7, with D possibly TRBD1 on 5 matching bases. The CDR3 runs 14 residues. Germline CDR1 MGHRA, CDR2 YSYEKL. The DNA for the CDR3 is TGCACCAGCAGCCAAGATTCAGGGTCTTACGAGCAGTACTTC. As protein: CTSSQDSGSYEQYF.